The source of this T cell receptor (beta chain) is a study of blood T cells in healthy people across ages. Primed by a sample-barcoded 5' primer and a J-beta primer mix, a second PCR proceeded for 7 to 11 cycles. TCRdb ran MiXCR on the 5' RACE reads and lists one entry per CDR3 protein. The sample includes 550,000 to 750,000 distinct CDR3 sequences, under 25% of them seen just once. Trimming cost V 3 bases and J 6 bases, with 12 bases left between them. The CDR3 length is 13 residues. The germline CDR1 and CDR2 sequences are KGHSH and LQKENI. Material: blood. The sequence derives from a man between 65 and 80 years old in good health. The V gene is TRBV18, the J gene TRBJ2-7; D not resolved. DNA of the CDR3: TGTGCCAGCTCACCGGTACCGAAGAGCGAGCAGTACTTC. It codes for CASSPVPKSEQYF.